The 9 T cell receptor beta chains in this list originate from one sample, sequenced in a study of Ad26.COV2.S vaccination and SARS-CoV-2 variants. As for treatment: roughly 20 received Ad26.COV2.S at low or high dose, single or two shots; several received placebo; per-sample allocation not given. The study sampled participants on day 63 after the first vaccine or placebo injection. Clones were read by immunoSEQ multiplex PCR, and TCRdb kept only the in-frame ones, dropping some. The profile shows hundreds of thousands of clones, around 88% of them singletons. Sample: peripheral blood, taken in a trial of Ad26.COV2.S vaccine versus placebo. These receptors were collected from a person between 18 and 59 years old who received the Ad26.COV2.S COVID-19 vaccine or a placebo.

This clone was detected once. The chain uses TRBV18 and TRBJ1-2; 9 bases agree with TRBD1. Trimming cost V 5 bases and J 4 bases; bases outside gene matches: 8. The CDR3 spans 15 residues. Germline V gene sequence: CDR1 KGHSH, CDR2 LQKENI. The CDR3 region has the DNA TGTGCCAGCTCAAACCCCGGGACAGGGAGCTATGGCTACACCTTC. Its translation: CASSNPGTGSYGYTF.

There are a few counts of this clone. The chain recombines TRBV18 with TRBJ2-7; a weak D match, TRBD1 (6 bases). Deletions cut 2 bases from V and 3 bases from J, with 14 bases between. CDR1 KGHSH and CDR2 LQKENI come from the germline V gene. The CDR3 extends over 15 amino acids. This chain's CDR3 is CASSPKADRYYEQYF. The DNA of the CDR3 is TGTGCCAGCTCACCAAAGGCGGACAGATACTACGAGCAGTACTTC.

V is TRBV4-1 and J is TRBJ1-5; D uncertain. Germline CDR1 is MGHRA and CDR2 is YSYEKL. V was shortened by 1 base and J by 5 bases, with 12 bases between the two germline ends. The CDR3 has 15 residues. CDR3 sequence (DNA): TGCGCCAGCAGCCAAGCCGGGGAAGGGTATCAGCCCCAGCATTTT. Translating gives CASSQAGEGYQPQHF.

This clone was observed a single time. The rearrangement uses TRBV4-1 and TRBJ2-6, with D tentatively TRBD1 (6 bases). Trimming cost V 1 base and J 0 bases, with 10 bases left between them. Germline V gene sequence: CDR1 MGHRA, CDR2 YSYEKL. The CDR3 is 17 amino acids. The CDR3 sequence is CASSQVQGISGANVLTF. The CDR3 bases are TGCGCCAGCAGCCAAGTACAGGGCATCTCTGGGGCCAACGTCCTGACTTTC.

This clone was seen many times. The chain joins TRBV11-2 to TRBJ2-1; 13 bases agree with TRBD2. Looked up from germline, CDR1 is SGHAT and CDR2 is FQNNGV. With 4 bases clipped from V and 3 bases from J, the junction kept 3 bases outside the gene matches. The CDR3 runs 16 residues. The DNA for the CDR3 is TGTGCCAGCAGCTACTGGACTAGCGGGAGCTACAATGAGCAGTTCTTC. This sequence encodes CASSYWTSGSYNEQFF.

This chain joins TRBV28 and TRBJ2-3; 13 nucleotides line up with TRBD2. CDR1 MDHEN and CDR2 SYDVKM come from the germline V gene. The CDR3 consists of 16 residues. J was trimmed by 6 bases and V by 2 bases; bases with no gene match: 5. The CDR3 loop reads CASSLRTSGSSDTQYF. As DNA, the CDR3 is TGTGCCAGCAGTTTACGGACTAGCGGGAGTTCGGATACGCAGTATTTT.

V and J are TRBV4-3 and TRBJ2-7, with TRBD1 identical over 11 bases. Germline loops: CDR1 LGHNA, CDR2 YSLEER. V lost 5 bases to trimming and J lost 0 bases; unmatched junction nucleotides: 3. This CDR3 comprises 15 residues. This CDR3 reads CASSAGTGGSYEQYF. The CDR3 DNA follows: TGCGCCAGCAGCGCGGGGACAGGGGGCTCCTACGAGCAGTACTTC.

The chain has TRBV11-2 and TRBJ2-7; no reliable D call. This CDR3 contains 13 residues. Germline CDR1 reads SGHAT; CDR2 reads FQNNGV. V was trimmed by 3 bases and J by 4 bases, leaving 10 bases between them. The CDR3 coding sequence is TGTGCCAGCAGCTTGGGGATTACATACGAGCAGTACTTC. Translation gives CASSLGITYEQYF. The full variable domain, in which reference TRBV11-2 and TRBJ2-7 provide the parts outside the CDR3, is EAGVAQSPRYKIIEKRQSVAFWCNPISGHATLYWYQQILGQGPKLLIQFQNNGVVDDSQLPKDRFSAERLKGVDSTLKIQPAKLEDSAVYLCASSLGITYEQYFGPGTRLTVT.

The sample holds many counts of this clone. This chain links TRBV6-6 with TRBJ1-3; 8 bases are a match to TRBD1. V dropped 2 bases and J dropped 5; count of bases not matched to a gene: 2. The CDR3 runs 14 residues. Germline loops: CDR1 MNHNY, CDR2 SVGAGI (reference sequence). CDR3 DNA: TGTGCCAGCAGTTACGACAGGGGCAGAAACACCATATATTTT. Its translation: CASSYDRGRNTIYF.